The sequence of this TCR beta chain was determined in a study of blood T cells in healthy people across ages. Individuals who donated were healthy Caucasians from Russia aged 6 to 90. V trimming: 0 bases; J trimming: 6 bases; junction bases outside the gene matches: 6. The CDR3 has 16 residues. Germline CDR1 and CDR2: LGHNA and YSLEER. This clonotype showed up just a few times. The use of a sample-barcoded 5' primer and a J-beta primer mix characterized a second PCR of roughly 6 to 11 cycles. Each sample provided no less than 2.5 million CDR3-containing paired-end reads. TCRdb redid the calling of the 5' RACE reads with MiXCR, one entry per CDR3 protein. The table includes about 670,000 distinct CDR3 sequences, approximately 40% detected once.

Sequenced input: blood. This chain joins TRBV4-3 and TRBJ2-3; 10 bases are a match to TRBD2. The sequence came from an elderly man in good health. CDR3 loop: CASSQDSLAGADTQYF. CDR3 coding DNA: TGCGCCAGCAGCCAAGATAGCCTAGCGGGGGCCGATACGCAGTATTTT.